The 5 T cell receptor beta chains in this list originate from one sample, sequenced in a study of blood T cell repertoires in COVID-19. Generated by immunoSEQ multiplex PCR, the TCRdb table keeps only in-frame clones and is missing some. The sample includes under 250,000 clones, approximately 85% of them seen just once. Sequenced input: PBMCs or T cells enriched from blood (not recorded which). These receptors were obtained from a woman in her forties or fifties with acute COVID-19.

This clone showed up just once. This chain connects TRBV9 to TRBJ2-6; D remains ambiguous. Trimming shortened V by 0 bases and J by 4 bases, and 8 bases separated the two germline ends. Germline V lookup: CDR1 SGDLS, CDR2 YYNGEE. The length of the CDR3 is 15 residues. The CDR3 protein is CASSVASPGANVLTF. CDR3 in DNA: TGTGCCAGCAGCGTAGCCAGTCCCGGGGCCAACGTCCTGACTTTC.

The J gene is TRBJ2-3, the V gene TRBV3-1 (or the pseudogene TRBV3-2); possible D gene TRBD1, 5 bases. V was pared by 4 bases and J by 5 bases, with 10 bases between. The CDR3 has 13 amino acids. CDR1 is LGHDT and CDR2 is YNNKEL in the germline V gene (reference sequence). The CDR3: CASSRKGVDTQYF. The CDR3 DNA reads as TGTGCCAGCAGCCGAAAAGGGGTAGATACGCAGTATTTT.

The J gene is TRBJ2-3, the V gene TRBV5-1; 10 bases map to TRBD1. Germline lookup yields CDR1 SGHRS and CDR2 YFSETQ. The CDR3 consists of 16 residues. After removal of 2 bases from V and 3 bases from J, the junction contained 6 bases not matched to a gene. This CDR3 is CASSLWDRGMTDTQYF. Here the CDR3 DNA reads TGCGCCAGCAGCTTATGGGACAGGGGTATGACAGATACGCAGTATTTT.

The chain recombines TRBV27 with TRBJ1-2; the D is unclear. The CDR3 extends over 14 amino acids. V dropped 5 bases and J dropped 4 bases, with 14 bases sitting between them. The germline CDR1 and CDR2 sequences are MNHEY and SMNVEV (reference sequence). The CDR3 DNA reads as TGTGCCAGCAGTCCCGGGGAGGGCAGCTATGGCTACACCTTC. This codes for CASSPGEGSYGYTF.

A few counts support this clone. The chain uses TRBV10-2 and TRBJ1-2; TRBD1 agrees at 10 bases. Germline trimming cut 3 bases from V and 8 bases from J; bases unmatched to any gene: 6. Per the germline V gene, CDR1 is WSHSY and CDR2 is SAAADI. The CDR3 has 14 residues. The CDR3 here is CASSERTGGWGYTF. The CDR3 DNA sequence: TGCGCCAGCAGTGAAAGGACAGGGGGTTGGGGCTACACCTTC.